In this sample, the clone carrying this TCR beta chain turned up many times. Antigen: not known. RNA transcripts served as template for amplifying TCR beta CDR3 sequences. First-round RT-PCR relied on HTBI primers, and a second-round multiplex PCR came next. TCRdb re-analysed the multiplex PCR reads in MiXCR, keeping a single row per CDR3 protein. The sample holds over a million distinct CDR3 sequences, roughly 35% seen once. Aged 18 to 65, hyperthyroidism patients had new diagnoses of under 2 months' duration. These data come from a study of Graves' ophthalmopathy and Graves' hyperthyroidism. Study-wide points: Between ophthalmopathy and stable hyperthyroidism, a 13-signature model drew a separation with roughly 88% sensitivity and 75% to 82% specificity. The model forecast ophthalmopathy progression, reaching 60% to 71% sensitivity and about 75% specificity. Most expanded thyroid clonotypes above 0.001 frequency also appeared in blood.

The source of this sequence is an adult man with Graves' hyperthyroidism. Sequenced material: peripheral blood or thyroid tissue (not recorded which).

The CDR3 is CATSRDIGYEQYF. The CDR3 DNA reads TGTGCCACCAGCAGAGATATTGGCTACGAGCAGTACTTC. This chain links TRBV15 with TRBJ2-7; D not certain. V was clipped by 0 bases and J by 3 bases, with 6 bases between them. Germline V gene lookup returns CDR1 LNHNV and CDR2 YYDKDF (reference sequence). This CDR3 region has 13 residues.